One TCR beta chain is described in this entry. Its antigen remains undetermined. Within one base of it there is no much larger clone, and no base qualities were kept. This sample was included in a study of blood T cell repertoires in COVID-19 (TCRdb year 2020). Background for the entire study: The collaborator samples originated in the United States, Italy and Spain and spanned the acute and convalescent phases of COVID-19. The repertoires were made available in a free public database intended to serve as a resource for research on the immune response to SARS-CoV-2. Where HLA class I and class II types were available, the types were taken from metadata supplied by the sample provider, not from assay-based typing. The dataset comprised deeply sampled blood TCRbeta repertoires from subjects exposed to, actively infected with, or recovered from COVID-19. Samples came from the ongoing ImmuneRACE study (first 160 participants) plus 1,254 subjects from 6 global collaborators. A de-identified subject ID, COVID-19 status, age in years and sex were almost always included in the sample metadata. The prospective study material was composed of cDNA or gDNA derived from T cells, B-cell-depleted T cells, or PBMCs.

TCRbeta CDR3 regions were amplified from genomic DNA by means of the immunoSEQ Assay, a bias-controlled multiplex PCR. The paper's data handling went like this. The number of nucleated cells in each sample was estimated by amplification of reference gene primers within the assay. To quantify the absolute abundance of each unique TCRbeta CDR3 rearrangement, sequence reads were collapsed and filtered. For each sample, productive Simpson clonality was calculated as the square root of Simpson's diversity index across productive rearrangements. TCRdb limited this immuneACCESS table to in-frame rearrangements with V and J called. A share of clones is missing; checked studies link under half to unresolved V genes, and the rest is unexplained. V and J calls and clone size are copied from that table; D and trimming were computed from the DNA. Present in this sample are 200,000 to 250,000 clones, 80% to 90% of which were seen just once. 2.2% of the sample goes to the ten largest clones.

From its cysteine to its phenylalanine, the CDR3 spans 14 amino acids. CDR3 DNA only is kept here, 42 bases in frame from base 1. V loses 4 bases, J loses 7 bases, and the germline ends lie 13 bases apart. As encoded in the germline V gene (reference sequence), CDR1 is LNHDA while CDR2 is SQIVND. Each collaborating institution followed its own protocols to collect whole blood in K2EDTA tubes. For TCRbeta analysis, collaborators shipped samples as frozen whole blood, isolated PBMCs, or DNA extracted from either of those sample types. Results and caveats for the whole study, not just this receptor: The amount of clinical and demographic metadata varied by source and participant and was provided uncurated.

The source material was peripheral blood. This receptor was identified in a woman aged 45-65 years with acute or convalescent COVID-19. The chain employs TRBV19 and TRBJ2-2; the D segment cannot be called with confidence. CDR3 region: CASSSWPRIGELFF. Here is the DNA: TGTGCCAGTAGTAGCTGGCCTAGGATCGGGGAGCTGTTTTTT.